This T cell receptor beta chain was captured by sequencing in a study of blood T cell repertoires in COVID-19. For the study at large: Sites in the United States, Italy and Spain provided acute and convalescent COVID-19 samples.

Trimming pared 6 bases from V and 5 bases from J, leaving 22 bases between. The CDR3 has 16 amino acids. The germline gives CDR1 MGHRA, CDR2 YSYEKL. In the original analysis: Nucleated cell number was recorded as an estimate derived from reference gene primer amplification. Here immunoSEQ multiplex PCR was the method, and the copy in TCRdb shows in-frame clones only, minus some. The V and J calls and the clone size are those of that table, but D and trimming were determined from the DNA. The data contain more than 150,000 clones, 85% to 90% of them singletons. Input material: peripheral blood. The receptor was isolated from a woman aged 18-29 years who had recovered from COVID-19. The rearrangement joins TRBV4-1 to TRBJ1-2; possibly TRBD1 for D (5 bases). CDR3 residues: CASRGVGAGVKYGYTF. The CDR3 DNA reads as TGCGCCAGCAGGGGGGTTGGGGCGGGGGTCAAATATGGCTACACCTTC.